One sample yielded the 14 T cell receptor beta chains listed below, sequenced in a study of blood T cell repertoires in COVID-19. The protocol was immunoSEQ multiplex PCR, while the TCRdb copy is restricted to in-frame clones and leaves out a portion. Of around 250,000 clones listed, around 89% are singletons. The sample comprised PBMCs or T cells enriched from blood (not recorded which). The receptors come from a man between 45 and 60 years old who had been exposed to COVID-19.

V is TRBV6-4 and J is TRBJ2-1, with TRBD1 matching 7 bases. The germline CDR1 and CDR2 sequences are MRHNA and SNTAGT. V gave up 6 bases and J gave up 0 bases; unmatched junction bases: 5. This CDR3 is built from 15 residues. The CDR3 loop reads CASSTDRDSYNEQFF. The CDR3 DNA reads TGTGCCAGCAGCACAGACAGGGACTCCTACAATGAGCAGTTCTTC.

The V call is TRBV5-3, the J call TRBJ1-5; D is unresolved. TRBV5-3 is an ORF, with its function uncertain. V dropped 4 bases and J dropped 1 base, with 18 bases sitting between them. The CDR3 extends over 17 amino acids. Here the CDR3 DNA reads TGTGCCAGAAGCCCCCTGTGGGAGCCCGTCAGCAATCAGCCCCAGCATTTT. Its protein product is CARSPLWEPVSNQPQHF.

The CDR3 DNA reads TGTGCCAGCAGTGATGCGGCAGGGATCTTGGCTTTCTTT. Its protein product is CASSDAAGILAFF. V gene TRBV2 combines with J gene TRBJ1-1; D is possibly TRBD1 (5 bases). The CDR3 totals 13 residues. V lost 3 bases and J lost 11, with 16 bases in between. Looked up from germline, CDR1 is SNHLY and CDR2 is FYNNEI.

This chain links TRBV7-8 with TRBJ2-7; the D gene is possibly TRBD2 (6 bases). Trimming removed 5 bases from V and 7 bases from J, with 15 bases in between. The CDR3 sequence is 13 residues long. Germline CDR1 reads SGHVS; CDR2 reads FQNEAQ. The DNA for the CDR3 is TGTGCCAGCAGCCCTGGCGGGGTGACAGAGCAGTACGTC. It yields the protein CASSPGGVTEQYV.

The chain has TRBV5-8 and TRBJ1-2, with 8 bases lining up with TRBD1. The V and J ends lost 2 bases and 7 bases, in that order; junction bases with no gene match: 7. The CDR3 runs to 14 residues. Germline V gene sequence: CDR1 SGHTS, CDR2 YDEGEE. The CDR3 sequence is CASSFLIGQGGYTF. In DNA, the CDR3 is TGTGCCAGCAGCTTTTTAATTGGACAGGGTGGCTACACCTTC. Variable domain in full (rest from reference TRBV5-8 and TRBJ1-2): EAGVTQSPTHLIKTRGQQATLRCSPISGHTSVYWYQQALGLGLQFLLWYDEGEERNRGNFPPRFSGRQFPNYSSELNVNALELEDSALYLCASSFLIGQGGYTFGSGTRLTVV.

The genes are TRBV28 and TRBJ1-6; 9 bases map to TRBD1. Germline-derived CDR1 and CDR2 are MDHEN and SYDVKM. The CDR3 covers 14 residues. The V segment lost 6 bases and the J segment 8 bases; nucleotides outside the gene matches: 5. CDR3 sequence: CASSPGTGYSPLHF. Here the CDR3 DNA reads TGTGCCAGCAGCCCAGGGACAGGGTATTCACCCCTCCACTTT.

The V gene is TRBV7-9, the J gene TRBJ2-1; 15 bases fit TRBD2. From germline, CDR1 is SEHNR and CDR2 FQNEAQ (reference sequence). With V trimmed by 0 bases and J by 4 bases, 7 bases remained unmatched. CDR3 length: 19 amino acids. DNA of the CDR3: TGTGCCAGCAGCTTAGCGTCCGGACTAGCGGGGGGGCGGTACAATGAGCAGTTCTTC. Translated: CASSLASGLAGGRYNEQFF. Variable domain in full (rest from reference TRBV7-9 and TRBJ2-1): DTGVSQNPRHKITKRGQNVTFRCDPISEHNRLYWYRQTLGQGPEFLTYFQNEAQLEKSRLLSDRFSAERPKGSFSTLEIQRTEQGDSAMYLCASSLASGLAGGRYNEQFFGPGTRLTVL.

The chain recombines TRBV5-1 with TRBJ1-2; no firm D call. CDR3 length equals 12 residues. The V gene's germline CDR1 is SGHRS and CDR2 YFSETQ. The V end was cut by 2 bases, the J end by 7 bases, with 9 bases between. CDR3 sequence reads: CASSFSGGGYTF. CDR3 nucleotides: TGCGCCAGCAGCTTCTCGGGAGGTGGCTACACCTTC.

The chain uses TRBV5-1 and TRBJ2-1, with 10 bases matching TRBD2. CDR1 and CDR2 (germline): SGHRS, YFSETQ. V was pared by 7 bases and J by 5 bases, with 6 bases of the junction left unmatched. This CDR3 has 14 residues. CDR3 residues: CASGPGLANNEQFF. The CDR3 DNA reads TGCGCCAGCGGTCCGGGACTAGCGAACAATGAGCAGTTCTTC.

The genes are TRBV3-1 (or the pseudogene TRBV3-2) and TRBJ2-4, with D possibly being TRBD1 (6 bases). The V and J ends lost 7 bases and 6 bases respectively, with 22 bases between them. The CDR3 contains 16 residues. CDR1 and CDR2 (germline): LGHDT, YNNKEL (reference sequence). The DNA for the CDR3 is TGTGCCAGCACTCACTCCACAGGGAAACGAAGAAACATTCAGTACTTC. It encodes CASTHSTGKRRNIQYF.

The chain uses TRBV5-1 and TRBJ2-7; 9 nucleotides line up with TRBD2. This CDR3 contains 16 residues. Germline V gene data show CDR1 as SGHRS and CDR2 as YFSETQ. V trimming: 0 bases; J trimming: 2 bases; junction bases outside the gene matches: 6. The CDR3 DNA reads as TGCGCCAGCAGCTTGGGAGCCCTAGCGGGGCCCTACGAGCAGTACTTC. Its protein is CASSLGALAGPYEQYF.

The chain links TRBV19 to TRBJ1-1; 9 bases are shared with TRBD1. The CDR3 covers 15 residues. The V segment lost 6 bases and the J segment 4 bases; nucleotides outside the gene matches: 9. Germline V CDR1 and CDR2: LNHDA, SQIVND (reference sequence). CDR3: CASRRTGGLGTEAFF. In DNA, the CDR3 is TGTGCCAGTAGACGAACAGGGGGCTTGGGCACTGAAGCTTTCTTT. Based on the CDR3 plus reference TRBV19 and TRBJ1-1, the full variable domain is DGGITQSPKYLFRKEGQNVTLSCEQNLNHDAMYWYRQDPGQGLRLIYYSQIVNDFQKGDIAEGYSVSREKKESFPLTVTSAQKNPTAFYLCASRRTGGLGTEAFFGQGTRLTVV.

V usage is TRBV9 and J usage is TRBJ2-6; D is unresolved. Germline CDR1 and CDR2: SGDLS and YYNGEE. The V end was cut by 0 bases, the J end by 4 bases, with 8 bases between. The CDR3 length is 15 residues. For the CDR3, the DNA is TGTGCCAGCAGCGTAGGTGGCTTAGGGGCCAACGTCCTGACTTTC. Its translation: CASSVGGLGANVLTF.

This clone was recorded a few times. The V gene is TRBV2, the J gene TRBJ1-5; 8 bases agree with TRBD1. This CDR3 spans 13 amino acids. V lost 6 bases, J lost 8 bases, and 6 bases stayed unmatched. The germline V gene has CDR1 SNHLY and CDR2 FYNNEI. CDR3 sequence: CASSRDRLEPQHF. In nucleotides, the CDR3 is TGTGCCAGCAGCCGGGACAGGTTGGAGCCCCAGCATTTT.